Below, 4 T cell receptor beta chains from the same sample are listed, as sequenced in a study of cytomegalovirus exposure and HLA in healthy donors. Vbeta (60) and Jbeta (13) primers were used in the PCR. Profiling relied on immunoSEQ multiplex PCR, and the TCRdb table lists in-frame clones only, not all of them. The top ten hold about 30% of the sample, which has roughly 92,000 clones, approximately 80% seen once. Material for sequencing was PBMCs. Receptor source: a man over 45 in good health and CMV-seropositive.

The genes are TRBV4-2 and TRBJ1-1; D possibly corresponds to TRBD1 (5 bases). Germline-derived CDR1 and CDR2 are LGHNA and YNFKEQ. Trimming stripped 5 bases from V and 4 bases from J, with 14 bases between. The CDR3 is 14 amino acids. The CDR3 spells CASSLDSPVTEAFF. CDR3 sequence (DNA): TGTGCCAGCAGCTTAGACAGCCCCGTCACTGAAGCTTTCTTT.

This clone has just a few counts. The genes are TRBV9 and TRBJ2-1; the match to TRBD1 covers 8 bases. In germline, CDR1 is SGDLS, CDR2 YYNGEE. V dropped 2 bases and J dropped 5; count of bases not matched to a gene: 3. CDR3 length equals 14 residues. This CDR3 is CASSVRTGNNEQFF. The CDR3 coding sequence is TGTGCCAGCAGCGTGAGGACAGGGAACAATGAGCAGTTCTTC. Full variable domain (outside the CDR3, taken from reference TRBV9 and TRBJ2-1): DSGVTQTPKHLITATGQRVTLRCSPRSGDLSVYWYQQSLDQGLQFLIQYYNGEERAKGNILERFSAQQFPDLHSELNLSSLELGDSALYFCASSVRTGNNEQFFGPGTRLTVL.

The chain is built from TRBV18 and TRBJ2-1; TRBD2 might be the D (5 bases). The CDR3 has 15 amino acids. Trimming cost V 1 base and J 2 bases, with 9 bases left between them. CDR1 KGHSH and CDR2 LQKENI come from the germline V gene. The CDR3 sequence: CASSPLKAAYNEQFF. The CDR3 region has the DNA TGTGCCAGCTCACCACTTAAAGCGGCCTACAATGAGCAGTTCTTC.

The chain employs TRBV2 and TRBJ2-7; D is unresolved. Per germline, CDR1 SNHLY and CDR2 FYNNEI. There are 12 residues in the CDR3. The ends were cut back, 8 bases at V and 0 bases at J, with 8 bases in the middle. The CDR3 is CASPSSSYEQYF. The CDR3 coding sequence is TGTGCCAGCCCTTCTAGCTCCTACGAGCAGTACTTC.